This T cell receptor (beta chain) came from a study of T cell responses to AZD1222 COVID-19 vaccine. Study-wide results and limits: Across spike, vaccine-associated CD4 TCRs were found, dominant at 160-218 and 743-854. Close to half of all spike-specific TCRs reportedly target regions of the variants that are unmutated.

A note on this clone: The antigen is unknown.

This table comes from immunoSEQ multiplex PCR, and its TCRdb copy is limited to in-frame clones, with some not included. The data hold more than 100,000 clones, with over 75% observed a single time. V lost 0 bases to trimming and J lost 1 base; unmatched junction nucleotides: 4. The germline CDR1 and CDR2 sequences are SGDLS and YYNGEE. This CDR3 is built from 16 residues. This TCR derives from an adult in good health. The chain recombines TRBV9 with TRBJ2-3; TRBD2 aligns across 8 bases. The sequencing used peripheral blood, collected on day 0 of AZD1222 vaccination. CDR3 protein: CASSVASRGGTDTQYF. The CDR3 DNA reads as TGTGCCAGCAGCGTAGCCTCGCGGGGGGGCACAGATACGCAGTATTTT.